A single sample gave rise to the 21 T cell receptor beta chains below, sequenced in a study of CD8+CD57+ T cells in acquired aplastic anemia. The patients chosen for sequencing had shown expansion of CD8+CD57+ cells (detected by flow cytometry). Genomic DNA templated the TCR beta VDJ and CDR3 profiling. TCRdb independently ran MiXCR on the reads; one entry per CDR3 protein. The sample has 260,000 or so distinct CDR3 sequences; around half are singletons. Sequenced: sorted CD4+, CD8+, or CD8+CD57+ T cells (not recorded which) from PBMCs. The receptor set was obtained from a human donor with aplastic anemia.

V usage is TRBV10-1 and J usage is TRBJ1-2, with unresolved D. V was cut by 4 bases and J by 10 bases, with 16 bases left in between. This CDR3 has 13 residues. In germline, CDR1 is WNHNN, CDR2 SYGVQD (reference sequence). CDR3 in DNA: TGCGCCAGCAGTGTGGGCGATCGTGTGGTCTACACCTTC. Amino acid sequence: CASSVGDRVVYTF.

The chain joins TRBV9 to TRBJ1-2; no firm D call. CDR3 length equals 15 residues. The V gene's germline CDR1 is SGDLS and CDR2 YYNGEE. The V end lost 5 bases, the J end lost 0 bases, and 14 bases lay between the germline ends. CDR3 region: CASRPGDPANYGYTF. The CDR3 DNA is TGTGCCAGCAGGCCTGGAGACCCAGCTAACTATGGCTACACCTTC.

This clonotype was counted only a few times. The chain has TRBV12-3 or TRBV12-4 and TRBJ1-3; D not resolved. This CDR3 has 15 residues. Trimming stripped 1 base from V and 0 bases from J, with 7 bases between. The DNA of the CDR3 is TGTGCCAGCAGTTTAGTACGGCACTCTGGAAACACCATATATTTT. It specifies CASSLVRHSGNTIYF.

Worth noting for this clonotype: Germline and junction disagree at one end, which may indicate a read error. The chain carries TRBV5-1 and TRBJ2-5; 8 nucleotides match TRBD1. The CDR3 has 14 residues. Germline CDR1 is SGHRS and CDR2 is YFSETQ. DNA for the CDR3: TGCGCCAGCAGCTTGAGGACAGGGATGGAGACCCAGCACTTC. It codes for CASSLRTGMETQHF.

This clonotype has ten or more counts. J is TRBJ2-1 and V is TRBV2; no firm D call. Germline V gene lookup returns CDR1 SNHLY and CDR2 FYNNEI. V lost 3 bases to trimming and J lost 0 bases, with 12 bases between them. CDR3 length equals 16 residues. The CDR3 loop reads CASSERHPLSYNEQFF. DNA for the CDR3: TGTGCCAGCAGTGAGAGACACCCTCTCTCCTACAATGAGCAGTTCTTC.

This clonotype was recorded only once. The genes are TRBV7-2 and TRBJ2-2; 7 bases align to TRBD1. The V gene's germline CDR1 is SGHTA and CDR2 FQGNSA. The V segment lost 7 bases and the J segment 2 bases; nucleotides outside the gene matches: 10. CDR3 length: 16 residues. The CDR3 DNA reads TGTGCCAGCACCGTCACAGGGGCTGGAAACACCGGGGAGCTGTTTTTT. This sequence encodes CASTVTGAGNTGELFF.

This chain joins TRBV19 and TRBJ1-6; TRBD1 might be the D (6 bases). CDR3 length: 14 residues. Looked up from germline, CDR1 is LNHDA and CDR2 is SQIVND (reference sequence). V was cut by 3 bases and J by 7 bases, with 10 bases left in between. The CDR3 DNA reads TGTGCCAGTAGTATCATCACAGGGAATTCACCCCTCCACTTT. Its translation is CASSIITGNSPLHF.

This clonotype occurred many times. V gene TRBV3-1 combines with J gene TRBJ2-1; 9 nucleotides align to TRBD2. The germline CDR1 and CDR2 sequences are LGHDT and YNNKEL (reference sequence). The length of the CDR3 is 15 residues. V lost 0 bases to trimming and J lost 4 bases; unmatched junction nucleotides: 1. As DNA, the CDR3 is TGTGCCAGCAGCCAAGATGCGGGAGGGTACAATGAGCAGTTCTTC. It codes for CASSQDAGGYNEQFF.

J is TRBJ2-1 and V is TRBV10-2; 8 bases are shared with TRBD2. The CDR3 is made up of 17 amino acids. V gave up 0 bases and J gave up 5 bases; unmatched junction bases: 9. Looked up from germline, CDR1 is WSHSY and CDR2 is SAAADI. The CDR3 nucleotides are TGCGCCAGCAGTGAGTCTACCGGGACTAGAGTAAACAATGAGCAGTTCTTC. Translating it yields CASSESTGTRVNNEQFF.

CDR3: CASREGLATSYNEQFF. The CDR3 nucleotides are TGTGCCAGCAGGGAGGGACTAGCGACCTCCTACAATGAGCAGTTCTTC. The rearrangement uses TRBV27 and TRBJ2-1, with TRBD2 matching over 10 bases. This CDR3 is 16 amino acids long. V trimming: 6 bases; J trimming: 0 bases; junction bases outside the gene matches: 5. Per the germline V gene, CDR1 is MNHEY and CDR2 is SMNVEV (reference sequence).

The chain is built from TRBV19 and TRBJ1-6, with D perhaps matching TRBD1 (6 bases). The germline V gene encodes CDR1 LNHDA and CDR2 SQIVND (reference sequence). This CDR3 has 13 residues. Trimming removed 11 bases at V and 9 bases at J, with 17 bases between. CDR3 amino acids: CARTRTDSSPLHF. The CDR3 bases are TGTGCCCGCACAAGGACAGACAGTTCACCCCTCCACTTT.

V gene TRBV19 combines with J gene TRBJ2-3, with D tentatively TRBD2 (5 bases). Per the germline V gene, CDR1 is LNHDA and CDR2 is SQIVND (reference sequence). V lost 9 bases and J lost 5, with 15 bases in between. The CDR3 is made up of 13 amino acids. The CDR3 bases are TGTGCCAGCGGTCTGACCCGGGGAGATACGCAGTATTTT. Amino acid sequence: CASGLTRGDTQYF.

A word on this clonotype: The conserved final phenylalanine or tryptophan is absent from the CDR3, which likely points to a read error. The chain has TRBV7-2 and TRBJ1-1; 12 bases match TRBD1. The CDR3 runs 17 residues. Germline V gene lookup returns CDR1 SGHTA and CDR2 FQGNSA. With 5 bases clipped from V and 4 bases from J, the junction kept 11 bases outside the gene matches. CDR3 in DNA: TGTGCCAGCAGCGCCGTGGGACAGGGGGCAGAGAGCACTGAAGCTTTCTCT. It codes for CASSAVGQGAESTEAFS.

This sequence joins TRBV14 and TRBJ2-5, with D possibly being TRBD2 (5 bases). The V and J ends lost 0 bases and 1 base respectively, with 12 bases between them. The CDR3 totals 16 residues. Germline lookup yields CDR1 SGHDN and CDR2 FVKESK. CDR3 coding DNA: TGTGCCAGCAGCCAAGAGTTGGGCGGAGGCCAAGAGACCCAGTACTTC. Protein: CASSQELGGGQETQYF.

On this clonotype itself: The CDR3 carries no conserved terminal phenylalanine or tryptophan, so it likely arises from a read error. The chain combines TRBV25-1 with TRBJ2-7; D is perhaps TRBD2 (6 bases). Germline V gives CDR1 MGHDK, CDR2 SYGVNS. The V end lost 3 bases, the J end lost 2 bases, and 17 bases lay between the germline ends. This CDR3 contains 16 residues. This chain's CDR3 is CASSDRRDVSPYEQYL. CDR3 in DNA: TGTGCCAGCAGTGACCGGCGGGACGTCAGCCCCTACGAGCAGTACCTC.

V gene TRBV6-5 combines with J gene TRBJ1-6; TRBD1 might be the D (5 bases). Germline lookup yields CDR1 MNHEY and CDR2 SVGAGI. Trimming cost V 10 bases and J 7 bases, with 14 bases left between them. The CDR3 extends over 13 amino acids. The CDR3 DNA sequence: TGTGCCACTTCCGGGGCCCTAAATTCACCCCTCCACTTT. This translates into CATSGALNSPLHF.

This clonotype occurred many times. The chain is built from TRBV20-1 and TRBJ1-5, with D possibly matching TRBD1 (6 bases). V shed 5 bases and J shed 8 bases, with 22 bases lying between them. The CDR3 covers 15 residues. CDR1 and CDR2 from the germline V gene are DFQATT and SNEGSKA (reference sequence). CDR3 sequence reads: CSAGPRGAAVEPQHF. CDR3 DNA sequence: TGCAGTGCTGGGCCCCGGGGGGCGGCGGTTGAGCCCCAGCATTTT.

V usage is TRBV2 and J usage is TRBJ1-5, with a tentative D call TRBD1 (6 bases). The germline V gene encodes CDR1 SNHLY and CDR2 FYNNEI. This CDR3 is built from 15 residues. Trimming removed 4 bases from V and 1 base from J, with 11 bases in between. DNA for the CDR3: TGTGCCAGCAGTGCAACAGGGAGCAGCAATCAGCCCCAGCATTTT. It is translated as CASSATGSSNQPQHF. Full variable domain (rest looked up from reference TRBV2 and TRBJ1-5): EPEVTQTPSHQVTQMGQEVILRCVPISNHLYFYWYRQILGQKVEFLVSFYNNEISEKSEIFDDQFSVERPDGSNFTLKIRSTKLEDSAMYFCASSATGSSNQPQHFGDGTRLSIL.

A note on this clonotype: This may be a read error: a much more frequent sequence differs by one nucleotide. Here the CDR3 omits its conserved ending phenylalanine or tryptophan, so a read error is the likely source. The V gene is TRBV6-5, the J gene TRBJ1-1; the D gene is possibly TRBD1 (6 bases). V was clipped by 7 bases and J by 2 bases, with 14 bases between them. The CDR3 extends over 14 amino acids. CDR1 and CDR2 from the germline V gene are MNHEY and SVGAGI. CDR3 sequence reads: CASTYDRLNTEAFI. For the CDR3, the DNA is TGTGCCAGCACATACGACAGGCTTAACACTGAAGCTTTCATT.

This clonotype was seen a few times. This chain joins TRBV6-5 and TRBJ2-7; D tentatively reads TRBD1 or TRBD2 (5 bases each). This CDR3 has 15 amino acids. Trimming removed 4 bases at V and 5 bases at J, with 18 bases between. Germline V CDR1 and CDR2: MNHEY, SVGAGI. The CDR3 DNA is TGTGCCAGCAGTTCCGGGACGGTTGGGTCCCACGAGCAGTACTTC. Translation gives CASSSGTVGSHEQYF.

This clonotype was recorded at least ten times. J is TRBJ1-1 and V is TRBV5-1; TRBD1 matches 8 bases. With 0 bases clipped from V and 2 bases from J, the junction kept 9 bases outside the gene matches. CDR3 length equals 17 residues. Germline V lookup: CDR1 SGHRS, CDR2 YFSETQ. The CDR3 here is CASSLVAGGMRNTEAFF. The CDR3 bases are TGCGCCAGCAGCTTGGTTGCAGGGGGCATGCGAAACACTGAAGCTTTCTTT.